This T cell receptor (beta chain) was profiled in a study of glioma-infiltrating T cells after dendritic cell vaccination (dated by TCRdb to the mid-2010s). Study-level background: A cohort of roughly 15 glioblastoma patients from Phase I and II dendritic cell vaccination trials was included, of whom 9 were newly diagnosed and 6 had recurrent disease. Survival after dendritic cell vaccination was correlated with TCR sequencing metrics such as TIL content and the overlap between tumor and blood repertoires. Tumor-infiltrating lymphocyte content was quantified and tumor and blood repertoires were compared in dendritic cell-vaccinated glioblastoma patients by deep sequencing of TCR beta CDR3 regions. Each patient got three intradermal injections of the dendritic cell vaccine, spaced at biweekly intervals, in the arm below the axilla. To make the vaccine, monocyte-derived dendritic cells were cultured for less than nine days with IL-4 and GM-CSF and then pulsed overnight with autologous tumor lysate. Patients received autologous tumor lysate-pulsed dendritic cell vaccination between about 2002 and 2013. What the work shows at the level of the full study, not this receptor alone: TCR clonality showed no direct relationship with survival, which suggests that a diverse polyclonal response may be important. The cohort was small and heterogeneous, and full blood and tumor sets were available for few patients, with initial-recurrent tumor pairs available for even fewer patients. The response model built on TCR overlap across three groups was characterized as speculative, with prospective validation still needed. Longer time to progression and overall survival after dendritic cell vaccination were predicted by higher estimated pretreatment TIL content.

V is clipped by 1 base and J by 7 bases, and the sequence between their germline boundaries is 14 bases long. The CDR3 holds 15 amino acids from the cysteine to the phenylalanine. Kept here is only the CDR3 DNA, which spans 45 bases and is read in frame from base 1. Sequences KGHSH (CDR1) and LQKENI (CDR2) are obtained from the germline V gene. Regarding this clone: Its antigen is still unknown. The record has no base qualities; no much larger clone is one base away.

Using the immunoSEQ assay, TCRB CDR3 regions were amplified from 1.5 to 2 micrograms of genomic DNA, or from all available DNA when less than that was on hand. The multiplex PCR employed 60 forward primers targeting TCR V beta segments and 13 reverse primers targeting J beta segments. Synthetic control templates were spiked into each sample at limiting dilution to estimate reads per starting template. Reads of 87 bp were generated by sequencing on the Illumina HiSeq System. The original pipeline was this. PCR and sequencing errors were removed by a nearest neighbor algorithm that merged closely related sequences. TCR overlap was defined as the percentage of unique tumor TCR beta sequences that were also present in the same patient's peripheral blood. TCRdb limited this immuneACCESS table to in-frame rearrangements with V and J called. A share of clones is missing; checked studies link under half to unresolved V genes, and the rest is unexplained. D and trimming come from the DNA, and the V and J calls and clone size come from that table. The sample yields 65,000 or so clones; more than 75% were counted once. Roughly 11% of the sample goes to the ten largest clones.

This specimen's time point label, per the study, means: after dendritic cell vaccination, including at tumor progression/relapse. Selection of patients required sufficient residual fresh-frozen tumor tissue and over two years of available survival data. Although molecular status otherwise differed among the glioblastoma patients, no patient had an isocitrate dehydrogenase mutation. PBMC were collected before vaccination, two weeks after the third vaccination, and at tumor progression if progression occurred. The Qiagen DNeasy Blood extraction Kit was used for extraction of genomic DNA. Rearrangement joined TRBV18 to TRBJ1-5; the best D guess is TRBD1, with 5 bases matching. The receptor was isolated from a human donor with glioblastoma. Sequencing used blood, obtained after dendritic cell vaccination. The CDR3 region: CASSPLGDSRQPQHF. The DNA is as follows: TGTGCCAGCTCACCACTGGGGGACTCCCGGCAGCCCCAGCATTTT.